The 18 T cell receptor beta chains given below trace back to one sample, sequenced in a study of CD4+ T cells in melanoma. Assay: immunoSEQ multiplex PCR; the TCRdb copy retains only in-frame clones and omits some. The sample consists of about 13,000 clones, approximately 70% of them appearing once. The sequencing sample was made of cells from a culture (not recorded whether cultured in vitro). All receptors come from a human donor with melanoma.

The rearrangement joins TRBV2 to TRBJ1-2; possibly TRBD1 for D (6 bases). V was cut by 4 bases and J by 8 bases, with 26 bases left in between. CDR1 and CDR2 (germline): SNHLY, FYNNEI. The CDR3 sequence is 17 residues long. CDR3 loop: CASSGHFPGQGTRGYTF. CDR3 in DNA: TGTGCCAGCAGTGGCCACTTCCCGGGGCAGGGGACGAGGGGCTACACCTTC.

The CDR3 region is CASARVVTANTGELFF. CDR3 nucleotide sequence: TGCGCCAGCGCGAGGGTGGTCACCGCGAACACCGGGGAGCTGTTTTTT. The V and J genes are TRBV4-1 and TRBJ2-2; D is possibly TRBD2 (5 bases). V gave up 8 bases and J gave up 0 bases, with 16 bases separating them. The CDR3 has 16 residues. Germline V gives CDR1 MGHRA, CDR2 YSYEKL.

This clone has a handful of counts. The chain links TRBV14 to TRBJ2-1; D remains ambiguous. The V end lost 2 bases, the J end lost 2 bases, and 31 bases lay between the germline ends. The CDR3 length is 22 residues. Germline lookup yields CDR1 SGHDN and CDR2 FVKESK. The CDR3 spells CASSQFVSYNPKSKKAYNEQFF. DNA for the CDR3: TGTGCCAGCAGCCAATTTGTTTCCTACAACCCCAAATCAAAGAAGGCCTACAATGAGCAGTTCTTC.

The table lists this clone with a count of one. CDR3 protein: CASTRGFRTEAFF. CDR3 in DNA: TGTGCCAGCACAAGGGGTTTTCGCACTGAAGCTTTCTTT. The chain uses TRBV6-5 and TRBJ1-1; tentative D call: TRBD1 (5 bases). The CDR3 sequence is 13 residues long. Germline CDR1 and CDR2: MNHEY and SVGAGI. V lost 7 bases to trimming and J lost 4 bases, with 13 bases between them.

The CDR3 region has the DNA TGTGCCAGCAGCCTCCGCCGGGGGACTGAAGCTTTCTTT. It is translated as CASSLRRGTEAFF. The J gene is TRBJ1-1, the V gene TRBV7-3, with a weak D call TRBD1 (5 bases). CDR1 is SGHTA and CDR2 is FQGTGA in the germline V gene. V lost 5 bases and J 5 bases, leaving 12 bases between the germline ends. This CDR3 has 13 amino acids.

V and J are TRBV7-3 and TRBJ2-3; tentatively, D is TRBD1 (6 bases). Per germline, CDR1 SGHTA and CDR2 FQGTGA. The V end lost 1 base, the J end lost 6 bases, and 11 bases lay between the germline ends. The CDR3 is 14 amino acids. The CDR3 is CASSLRGRGDTQYF. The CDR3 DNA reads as TGTGCCAGCAGCTTAAGGGGCAGGGGTGATACGCAGTATTTT.

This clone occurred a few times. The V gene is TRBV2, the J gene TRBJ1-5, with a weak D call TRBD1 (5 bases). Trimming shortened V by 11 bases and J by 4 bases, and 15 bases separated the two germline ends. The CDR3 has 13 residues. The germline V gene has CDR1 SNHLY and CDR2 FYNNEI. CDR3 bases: TGTGCCTGTGGAGGGTCAGGGAATCAGCCCCAGCATTTT. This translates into CACGGSGNQPQHF.

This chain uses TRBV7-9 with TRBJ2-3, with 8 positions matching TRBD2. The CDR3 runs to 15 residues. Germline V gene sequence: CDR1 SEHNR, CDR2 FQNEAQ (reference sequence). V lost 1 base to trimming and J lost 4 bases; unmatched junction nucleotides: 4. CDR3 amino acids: CASSLGVGGADTQYF. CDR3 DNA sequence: TGTGCCAGCAGCTTAGGAGTCGGGGGGGCAGATACGCAGTATTTT.

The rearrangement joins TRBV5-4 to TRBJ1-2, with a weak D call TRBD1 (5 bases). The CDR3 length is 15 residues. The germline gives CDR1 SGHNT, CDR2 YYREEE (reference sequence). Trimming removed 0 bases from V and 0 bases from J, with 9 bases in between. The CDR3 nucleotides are TGTGCCAGCAGCTTGGTGGGGGGTACTAACTATGGCTACACCTTC. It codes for CASSLVGGTNYGYTF. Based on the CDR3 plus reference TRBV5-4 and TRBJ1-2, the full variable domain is ETGVTQSPTHLIKTRGQQVTLRCSSQSGHNTVSWYQQALGQGPQFIFQYYREEENGRGNFPPRFSGLQFPNYSSELNVNALELDDSALYLCASSLVGGTNYGYTFGSGTRLTVV.

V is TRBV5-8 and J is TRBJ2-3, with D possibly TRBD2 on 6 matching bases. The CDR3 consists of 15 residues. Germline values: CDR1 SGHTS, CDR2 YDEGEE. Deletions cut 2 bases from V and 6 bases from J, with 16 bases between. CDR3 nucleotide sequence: TGTGCCAGCAGCTTTGGGAGGAGAATTATGGATACGCAGTATTTT. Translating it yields CASSFGRRIMDTQYF.

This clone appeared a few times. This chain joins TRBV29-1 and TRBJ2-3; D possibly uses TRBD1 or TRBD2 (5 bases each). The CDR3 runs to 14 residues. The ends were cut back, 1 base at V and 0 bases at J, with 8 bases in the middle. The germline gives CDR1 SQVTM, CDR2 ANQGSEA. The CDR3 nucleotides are TGCAGCGTTGAAGGGGGACGTAGCACAGATACGCAGTATTTT. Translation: CSVEGGRSTDTQYF.

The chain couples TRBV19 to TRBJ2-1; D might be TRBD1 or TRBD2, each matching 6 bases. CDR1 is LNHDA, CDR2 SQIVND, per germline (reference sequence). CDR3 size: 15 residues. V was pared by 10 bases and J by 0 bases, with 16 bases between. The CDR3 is CATSRRGSSYNEQFF. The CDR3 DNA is TGTGCCACCTCTAGGAGGGGGAGCTCCTACAATGAGCAGTTCTTC.

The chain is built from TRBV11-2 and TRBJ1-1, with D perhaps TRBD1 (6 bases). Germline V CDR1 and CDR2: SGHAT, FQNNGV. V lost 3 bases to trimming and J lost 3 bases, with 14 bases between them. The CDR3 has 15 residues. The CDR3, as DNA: TGTGCCAGCAGCTTGAGCCCGAGGGGGGACACTGAAGCTTTCTTT. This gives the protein CASSLSPRGDTEAFF.

CDR3 coding DNA: TGTGCCAGCAGAAGGACCGGGACAGATAATTCACCCCTCCACTTT. Translation: CASRRTGTDNSPLHF. This chain connects TRBV6-6 to TRBJ1-6; 7 bases fit TRBD1. The J segment lost 5 bases and the V segment lost 6 bases, leaving 7 bases of the junction unmatched. Germline V gene data show CDR1 as MNHNY and CDR2 as SVGAGI (reference sequence). The CDR3 extends over 15 amino acids.

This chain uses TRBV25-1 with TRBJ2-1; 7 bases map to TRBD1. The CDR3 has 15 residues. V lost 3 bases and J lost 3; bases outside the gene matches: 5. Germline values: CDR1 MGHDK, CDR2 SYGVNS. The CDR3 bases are TGTGCCAGCAGTGACCCCGGACAGGTCTACAATGAGCAGTTCTTC. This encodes CASSDPGQVYNEQFF.

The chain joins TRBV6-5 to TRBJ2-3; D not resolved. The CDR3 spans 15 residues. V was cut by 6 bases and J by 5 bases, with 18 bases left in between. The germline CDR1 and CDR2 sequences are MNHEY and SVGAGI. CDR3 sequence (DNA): TGTGCCAGCAGGGCCCTAGTGGTACGAGGAGATACGCAGTATTTT. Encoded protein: CASRALVVRGDTQYF.

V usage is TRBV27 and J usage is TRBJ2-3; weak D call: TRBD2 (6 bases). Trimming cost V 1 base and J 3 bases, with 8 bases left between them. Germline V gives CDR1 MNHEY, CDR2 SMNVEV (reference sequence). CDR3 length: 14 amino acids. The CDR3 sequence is CASSLFGSTDTQYF. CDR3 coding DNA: TGTGCCAGCAGTTTATTCGGGAGTACAGATACGCAGTATTTT.

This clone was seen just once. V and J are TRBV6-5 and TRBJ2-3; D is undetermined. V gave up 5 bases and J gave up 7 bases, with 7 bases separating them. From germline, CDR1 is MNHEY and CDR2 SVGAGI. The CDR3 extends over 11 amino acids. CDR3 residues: CASSQSYTQYF. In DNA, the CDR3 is TGTGCCAGCAGTCAATCGTATACGCAGTATTTT.